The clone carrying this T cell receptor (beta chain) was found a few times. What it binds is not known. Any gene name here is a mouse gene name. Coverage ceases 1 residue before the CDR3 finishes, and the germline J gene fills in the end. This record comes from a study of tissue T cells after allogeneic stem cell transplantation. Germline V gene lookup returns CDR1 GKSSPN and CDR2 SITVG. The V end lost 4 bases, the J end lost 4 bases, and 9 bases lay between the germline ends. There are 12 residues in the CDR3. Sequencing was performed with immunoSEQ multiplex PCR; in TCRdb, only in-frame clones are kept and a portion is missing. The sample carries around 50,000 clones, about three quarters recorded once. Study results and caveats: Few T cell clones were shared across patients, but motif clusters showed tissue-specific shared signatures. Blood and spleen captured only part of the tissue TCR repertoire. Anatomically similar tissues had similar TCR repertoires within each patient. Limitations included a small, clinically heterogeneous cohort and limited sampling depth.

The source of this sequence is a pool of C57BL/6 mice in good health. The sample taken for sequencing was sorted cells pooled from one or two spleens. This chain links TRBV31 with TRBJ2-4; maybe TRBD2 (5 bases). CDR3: CAWKLGENTLYF. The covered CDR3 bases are TGTGCCTGGAAGCTGGGAGAAAACACCTTGTAC. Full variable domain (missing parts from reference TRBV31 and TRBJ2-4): AQTIHQWPVAEIKAVGSPLSLGCTIKGKSSPNLYWYWQATGGTLQQLFYSITVGQVESVVQLNLSASRPKDDQFILSTEKLLLSHSGFYLCAWKLGENTLYFGAGTRLSVL.